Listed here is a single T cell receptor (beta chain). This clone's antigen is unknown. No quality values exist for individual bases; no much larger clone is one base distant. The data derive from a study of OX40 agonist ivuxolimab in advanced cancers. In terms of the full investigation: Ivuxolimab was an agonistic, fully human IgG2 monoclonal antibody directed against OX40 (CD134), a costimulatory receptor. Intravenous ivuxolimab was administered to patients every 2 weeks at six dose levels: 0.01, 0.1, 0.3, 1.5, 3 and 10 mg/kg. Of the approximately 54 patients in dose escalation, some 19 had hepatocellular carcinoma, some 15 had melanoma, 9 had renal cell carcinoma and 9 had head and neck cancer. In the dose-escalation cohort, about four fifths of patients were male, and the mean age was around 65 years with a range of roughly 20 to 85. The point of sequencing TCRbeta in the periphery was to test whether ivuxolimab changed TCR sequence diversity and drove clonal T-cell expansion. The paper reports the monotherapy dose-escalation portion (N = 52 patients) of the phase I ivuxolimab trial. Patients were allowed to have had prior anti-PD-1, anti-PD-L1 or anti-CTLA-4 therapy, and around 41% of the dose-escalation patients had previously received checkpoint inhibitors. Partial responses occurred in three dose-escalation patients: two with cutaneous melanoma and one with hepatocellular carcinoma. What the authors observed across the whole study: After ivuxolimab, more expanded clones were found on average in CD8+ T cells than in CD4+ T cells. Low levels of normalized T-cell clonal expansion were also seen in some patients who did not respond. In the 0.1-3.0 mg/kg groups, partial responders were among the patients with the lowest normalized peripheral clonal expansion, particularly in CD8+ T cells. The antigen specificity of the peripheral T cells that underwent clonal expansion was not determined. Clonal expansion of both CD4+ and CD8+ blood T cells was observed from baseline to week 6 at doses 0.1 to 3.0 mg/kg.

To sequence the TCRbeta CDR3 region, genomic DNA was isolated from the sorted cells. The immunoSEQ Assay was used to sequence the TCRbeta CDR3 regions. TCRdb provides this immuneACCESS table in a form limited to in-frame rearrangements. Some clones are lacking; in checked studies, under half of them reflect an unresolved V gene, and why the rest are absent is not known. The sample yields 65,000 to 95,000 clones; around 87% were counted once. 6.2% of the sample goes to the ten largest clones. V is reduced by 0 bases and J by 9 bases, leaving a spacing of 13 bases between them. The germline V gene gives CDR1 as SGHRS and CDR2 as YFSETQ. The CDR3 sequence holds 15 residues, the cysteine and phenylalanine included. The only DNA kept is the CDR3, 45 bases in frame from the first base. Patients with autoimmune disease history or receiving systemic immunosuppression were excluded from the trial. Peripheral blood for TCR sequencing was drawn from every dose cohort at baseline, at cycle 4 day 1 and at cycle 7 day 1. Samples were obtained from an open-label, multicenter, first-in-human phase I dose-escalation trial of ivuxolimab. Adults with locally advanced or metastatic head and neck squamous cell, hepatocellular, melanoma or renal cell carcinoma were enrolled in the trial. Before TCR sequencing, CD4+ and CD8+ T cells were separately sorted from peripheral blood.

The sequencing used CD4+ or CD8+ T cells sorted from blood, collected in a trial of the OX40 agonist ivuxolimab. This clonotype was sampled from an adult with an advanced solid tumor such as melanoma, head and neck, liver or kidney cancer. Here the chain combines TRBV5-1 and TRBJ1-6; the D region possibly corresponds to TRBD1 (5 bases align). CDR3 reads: CASSLAFRGVSPLHF. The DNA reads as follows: TGCGCCAGCAGCTTGGCCTTTAGAGGGGTTTCACCCCTCCACTTT. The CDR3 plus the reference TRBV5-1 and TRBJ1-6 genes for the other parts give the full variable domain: KAGVTQTPRYLIKTRGQQVTLSCSPISGHRSVSWYQQTPGQGLQFLFEYFSETQRNKGNFPGRFSGRQFSNSRSEMNVSTLELGDSALYLCASSLAFRGVSPLHFGNGTRLTVT.